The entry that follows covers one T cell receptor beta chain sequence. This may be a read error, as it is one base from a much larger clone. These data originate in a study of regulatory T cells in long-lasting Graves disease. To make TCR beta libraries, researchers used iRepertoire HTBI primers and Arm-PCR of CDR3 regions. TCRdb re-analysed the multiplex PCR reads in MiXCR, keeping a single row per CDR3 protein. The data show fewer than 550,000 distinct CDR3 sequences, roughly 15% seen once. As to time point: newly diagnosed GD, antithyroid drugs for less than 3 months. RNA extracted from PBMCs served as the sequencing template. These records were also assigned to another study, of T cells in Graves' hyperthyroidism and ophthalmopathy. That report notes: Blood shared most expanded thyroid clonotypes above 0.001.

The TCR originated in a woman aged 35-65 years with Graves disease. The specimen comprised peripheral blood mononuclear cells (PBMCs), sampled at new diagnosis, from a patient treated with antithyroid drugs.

The CDR3 region is CASSLLLARDTQYF. In DNA, the CDR3 is TGTGCCAGCAGTCTCCTACTAGCAAGAGATACGCAGTATTTT. The V and J genes are TRBV28 and TRBJ2-3, with D perhaps matching TRBD2 (6 bases). Trimming left V 5 bases short and J 5 bases short, with 14 bases between. CDR1 is MDHEN and CDR2 is SYDVKM in the germline V gene. The CDR3 covers 14 residues.